Below, one T cell receptor (beta chain) is given with its context. Its binding antigen is unknown. No much larger clonotype is one base removed from it; base qualities were not supplied. Genomic DNA was extracted from sorted cells for sequencing of the TCRbeta CDR3 region. The immunoSEQ Assay was used for sequencing of TCRbeta CDR3 regions. This immuneACCESS table, as held by TCRdb, lists in-frame sequences with V and J called but not all clones. Of the missing ones, under half trace to an unresolved V gene in checked studies; the others have no known cause. Counted in this sample were some 40,000 clones; roughly nine tenths of them appeared once. Around 40% of the sample rests with the top ten. The trial excluded patients who had a history of autoimmune disease or who were on systemic immunosuppression. Peripheral blood for TCR sequencing was drawn from every dose cohort at baseline, at cycle 4 day 1 and at cycle 7 day 1. Samples were obtained from an open-label, multicenter, first-in-human phase I dose-escalation trial of ivuxolimab. Adults with locally advanced or metastatic melanoma, renal cell, hepatocellular, or head and neck squamous cell carcinoma were enrolled in the trial. Before TCR sequencing, CD4+ and CD8+ T cells were separately sorted from peripheral blood.

The record originates from a study of OX40 agonist ivuxolimab in advanced cancers. A note on the overall study: The costimulatory receptor OX40 (CD134) was targeted by ivuxolimab, a fully human IgG2 agonistic monoclonal antibody. Intravenous ivuxolimab was administered to patients every 2 weeks at six dose levels: 0.01, 0.1, 0.3, 1.5, 3 and 10 mg/kg. Of the approximately 50 dose-escalation patients, hepatocellular carcinoma was present in approximately 20, melanoma in approximately 15, renal cell carcinoma in 9 and head and neck cancer in 9. The dose-escalation cohort was about 86% male with a mean age of 60 years, ranging from about 23 to 85. Patients were allowed to have had prior anti-PD-1, anti-PD-L1 or anti-CTLA-4 therapy, and 40% of the dose-escalation patients had been treated with checkpoint inhibitors. Partial responses were achieved by three dose-escalation patients, of whom one had hepatocellular carcinoma and two had cutaneous melanoma. The purpose of peripheral TCRbeta sequencing was to test whether ivuxolimab changed TCR sequence diversity and led to clonal T-cell expansion. The monotherapy dose-escalation portion (N of about 49 patients) of the phase I ivuxolimab trial is reported in the paper. Broader findings and caveats from the paper: After ivuxolimab, expanded clones were on average more numerous among CD8+ T cells than among CD4+ T cells. Low levels of normalized T-cell clonal expansion were also seen in some patients who did not respond. In partial responders in the 0.1-3.0 mg/kg groups, normalized peripheral clonal expansion was found to be among the lowest, especially among CD8+ T cells. The antigen specificity of the peripheral T cells that underwent clonal expansion was not determined. At doses of 0.1 to 3.0 mg/kg, clonal expansion of both CD4+ and CD8+ T cells in blood was seen between baseline and week 6.

CDR1 and CDR2 are read off the germline V gene (reference sequence) as MNHEY and SMNVEV. Including cysteine and phenylalanine, the CDR3 has 13 amino acids. Of the read, only the CDR3 DNA is kept; its 39 bases are in frame from base 1. The V and J ends are trimmed by 3 bases and 4 bases, leaving 10 bases between them. The source of this sequence is an adult with an advanced solid tumor such as melanoma, head and neck, liver or kidney cancer. The source was CD4+ or CD8+ T cells sorted from blood, collected in a trial of the OX40 agonist ivuxolimab. The V and J genes are TRBV27 and TRBJ2-7, with no confidently assigned D gene. The CDR3 reads as follows: CASSFGQMYEQYF. Here is the DNA: TGTGCCAGCAGTTTTGGGCAGATGTACGAGCAGTACTTC.